This T cell receptor beta chain stems from a study of T cells in Graves' hyperthyroidism and ophthalmopathy. It was considered stable Graves' hyperthyroidism when ophthalmopathy did not progress within 18 months. Germline lookup yields CDR1 MNHNS and CDR2 SASEGT. Trimming removed 8 bases from V and 3 bases from J, with 17 bases in between. The CDR3 has 14 amino acids. RNA transcripts provided the source from which TCR beta CDR3 regions were amplified. The HTBI primer set drove a first-round RT-PCR of the TCR CDR3. TCRdb itself ran the multiplex PCR reads through MiXCR, one entry per CDR3 protein. The sample includes roughly 380,000 distinct CDR3 sequences, 11% to 15% of them seen just once. This clonotype was seen only a few times.

The source of this sequence is an older woman with Graves' hyperthyroidism. The chain is built from TRBV6-1 and TRBJ2-7, with D perhaps matching TRBD1 or TRBD2 (5 bases each). Sequencing was carried out using blood. CDR3 sequence: CASRLGDGNYEQYF. DNA for the CDR3: TGTGCCAGCCGTCTCGGGGACGGCAACTACGAGCAGTACTTC.